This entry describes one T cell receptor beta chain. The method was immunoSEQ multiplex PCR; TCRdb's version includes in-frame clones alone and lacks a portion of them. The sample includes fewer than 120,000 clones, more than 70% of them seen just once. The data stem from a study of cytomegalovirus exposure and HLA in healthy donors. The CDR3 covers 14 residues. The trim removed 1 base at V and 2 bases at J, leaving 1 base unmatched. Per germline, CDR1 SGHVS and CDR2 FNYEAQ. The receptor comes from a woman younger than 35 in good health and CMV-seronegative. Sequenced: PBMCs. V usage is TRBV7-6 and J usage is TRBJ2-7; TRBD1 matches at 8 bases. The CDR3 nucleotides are TGTGCCAGCAGCTTAGGGGGACAGGCCTACGAGCAGTACTTC. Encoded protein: CASSLGGQAYEQYF.